Listed below are T cell receptor beta chains from one sample, sequenced in a study of T cells expressing NK-cell markers. Following a re-call of the 5' RACE reads, TCRdb has one entry per CDR3 protein and lacks DNA. The sample table includes about 260,000 distinct CDR3 sequences. Sequenced material: blood T cells: a sorted CD56 or NKG2C T cell subset, CD4+ or CD8+ T cells, or bulk PBMC T cells (not recorded which). The receptors were sampled from a man aged 18 to 29 in good health. The CDR3 runs from the conserved cysteine through the conserved F or W. Each record gives: V gene, J gene, CDR3 protein.

V: TRBV14
J: TRBJ1-5
CDR3: CASSQAGGAPEDGQPQHF

V: TRBV7-3
J: TRBJ1-1
CDR3: CASSFTLNTEAFF

V: TRBV25-1
J: TRBJ2-2
CDR3: CASSDDFGTGGGELFF

V: TRBV2
J: TRBJ1-4
CDR3: CASRPGGDEKLFF

V: TRBV30
J: TRBJ1-1
CDR3: CAWGPRDAEAFF

V: TRBV5-1
J: TRBJ1-2
CDR3: CASSPGQLNTF

V: TRBV6-5
J: TRBJ1-1
CDR3: CASILERGSDEAFF

V: TRBV7-3
J: TRBJ2-2
CDR3: CASSLTDRDTGELFF

V: TRBV12-3/TRBV12-4
J: TRBJ2-1
CDR3: CASRTSGSNNEQFF

V: TRBV15
J: TRBJ1-2
CDR3: CATSRDSGTIYGYTF

V: TRBV10-1
J: TRBJ2-3
CDR3: CASRAGGPGDTQYF

V: TRBV7-2
J: TRBJ1-1
CDR3: CASSLVAALNTEAFF

V: TRBV20-1
J: TRBJ1-6
CDR3: CSAIGPRSNSPLHF

V: TRBV12-3/TRBV12-4
J: TRBJ2-5
CDR3: CASALRSGQETQYF

V: TRBV12-3/TRBV12-4
J: TRBJ1-2
CDR3: CASSSGTGGHYGYTF

V: TRBV20-1
J: TRBJ2-7
CDR3: CSAKTGLSMDEQYF

V: TRBV12-3/TRBV12-4
J: TRBJ2-1
CDR3: CASSPRASGNDEQFF

V: TRBV5-1
J: TRBJ1-2
CDR3: CASSFGHRDGYTF

V: TRBV6-2/TRBV6-3
J: TRBJ2-3
CDR3: CASSARGQGFADTQYF

V: TRBV29-1
J: TRBJ1-4
CDR3: CSGGDRNEKLFF

V: TRBV7-2
J: TRBJ2-5
CDR3: CASSPQGAFWETQYF

V: TRBV20-1
J: TRBJ2-3
CDR3: CSASGRARKGTDTQYF

V: TRBV29-1
J: TRBJ2-3
CDR3: CSVGPSGRAGTDTQYF

V: TRBV5-1
J: TRBJ2-2
CDR3: CASRVGTSGHSMGTGELFF

V: TRBV6-2/TRBV6-3
J: TRBJ2-5
CDR3: CASRGRLGVAETQYF

V: TRBV24-1
J: TRBJ2-2
CDR3: CATRTASNTGELFF